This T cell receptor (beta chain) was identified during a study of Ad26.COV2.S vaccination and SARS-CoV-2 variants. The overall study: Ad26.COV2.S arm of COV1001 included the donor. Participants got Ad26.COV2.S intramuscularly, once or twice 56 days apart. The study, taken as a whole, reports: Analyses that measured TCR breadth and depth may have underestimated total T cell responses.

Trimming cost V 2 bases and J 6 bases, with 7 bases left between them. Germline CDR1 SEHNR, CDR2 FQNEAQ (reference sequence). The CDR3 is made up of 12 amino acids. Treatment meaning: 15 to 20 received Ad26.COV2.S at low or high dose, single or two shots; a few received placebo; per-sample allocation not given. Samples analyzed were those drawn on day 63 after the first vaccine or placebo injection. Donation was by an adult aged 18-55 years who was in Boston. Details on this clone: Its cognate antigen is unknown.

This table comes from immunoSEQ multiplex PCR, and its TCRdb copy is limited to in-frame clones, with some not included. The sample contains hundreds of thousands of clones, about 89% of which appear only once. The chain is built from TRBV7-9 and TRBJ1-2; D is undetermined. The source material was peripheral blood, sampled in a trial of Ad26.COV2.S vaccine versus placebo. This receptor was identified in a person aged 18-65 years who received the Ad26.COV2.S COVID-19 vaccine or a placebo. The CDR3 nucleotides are TGTGCCAGCAGCTTAAGAGGGAATGGCTACACCTTC. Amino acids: CASSLRGNGYTF.